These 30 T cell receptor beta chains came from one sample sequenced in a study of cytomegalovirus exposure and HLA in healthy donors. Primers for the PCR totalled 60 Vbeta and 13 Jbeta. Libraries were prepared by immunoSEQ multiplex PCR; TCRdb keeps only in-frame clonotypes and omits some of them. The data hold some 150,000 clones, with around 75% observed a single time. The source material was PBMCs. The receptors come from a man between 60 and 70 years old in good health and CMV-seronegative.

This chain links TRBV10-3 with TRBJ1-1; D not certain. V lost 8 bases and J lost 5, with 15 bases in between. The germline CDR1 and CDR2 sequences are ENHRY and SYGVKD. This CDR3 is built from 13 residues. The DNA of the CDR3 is TGTGCCATCGGAAATCCGAGGGCTACTGAAGCTTTCTTT. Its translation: CAIGNPRATEAFF.

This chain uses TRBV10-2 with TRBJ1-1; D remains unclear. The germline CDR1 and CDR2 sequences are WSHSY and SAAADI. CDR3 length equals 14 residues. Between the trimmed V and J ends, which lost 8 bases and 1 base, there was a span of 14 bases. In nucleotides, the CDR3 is TGCGCCAGCGTTGACCGGGATCAGAACACTGAAGCTTTCTTT. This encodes CASVDRDQNTEAFF.

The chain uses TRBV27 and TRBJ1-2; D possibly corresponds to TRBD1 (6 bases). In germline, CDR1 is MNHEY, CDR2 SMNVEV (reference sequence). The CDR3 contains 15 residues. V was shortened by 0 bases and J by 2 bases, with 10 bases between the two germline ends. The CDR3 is CASSLSAGVNYGYTF. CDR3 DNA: TGTGCCAGCAGTTTATCGGCAGGGGTGAACTATGGCTACACCTTC.

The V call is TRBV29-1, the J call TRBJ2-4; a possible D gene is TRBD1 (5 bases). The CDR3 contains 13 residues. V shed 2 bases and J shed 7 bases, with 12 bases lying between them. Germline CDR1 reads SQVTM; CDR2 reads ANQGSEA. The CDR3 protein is CSVEQGAKNIQYF. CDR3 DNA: TGCAGCGTTGAACAAGGGGCTAAGAACATTCAGTACTTC.

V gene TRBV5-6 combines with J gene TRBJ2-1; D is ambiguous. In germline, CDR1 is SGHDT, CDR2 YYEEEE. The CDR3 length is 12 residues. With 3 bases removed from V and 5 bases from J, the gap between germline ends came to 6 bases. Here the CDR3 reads CASSSLDNEQFF. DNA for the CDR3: TGTGCCAGCAGCTCCCTCGACAATGAGCAGTTCTTC. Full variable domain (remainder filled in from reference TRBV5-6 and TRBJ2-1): DAGVTQSPTHLIKTRGQQVTLRCSPKSGHDTVSWYQQALGQGPQFIFQYYEEEERQRGNFPDRFSGHQFPNYSSELNVNALLLGDSALYLCASSSLDNEQFFGPGTRLTVL.

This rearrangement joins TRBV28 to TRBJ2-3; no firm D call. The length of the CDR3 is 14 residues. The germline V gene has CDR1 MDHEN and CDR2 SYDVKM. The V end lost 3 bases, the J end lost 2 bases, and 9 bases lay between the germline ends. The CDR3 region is CASSFSLSTDTQYF. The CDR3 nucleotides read TGTGCCAGCAGTTTTTCTCTGTCCACAGATACGCAGTATTTT.

The CDR3 region has the DNA TGCGCCAGCAGCTTGGTTTTTGCGCAGGGGGGCCCTGGGAACAATAATTCACCCCTCCACTTT. Protein: CASSLVFAQGGPGNNNSPLHF. J is TRBJ1-6 and V is TRBV5-1, with 7 nucleotides matching TRBD1. V lost 0 bases to trimming and J lost 5 bases; unmatched junction nucleotides: 20. The CDR3 consists of 21 residues. CDR1 and CDR2 (germline): SGHRS, YFSETQ.

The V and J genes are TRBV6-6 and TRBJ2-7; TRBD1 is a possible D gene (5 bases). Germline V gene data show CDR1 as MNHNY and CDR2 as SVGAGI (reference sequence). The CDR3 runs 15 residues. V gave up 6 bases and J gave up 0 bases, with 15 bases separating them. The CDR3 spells CASRRFDSSSYEQYF. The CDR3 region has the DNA TGTGCCAGCAGAAGATTTGACAGCAGCTCCTACGAGCAGTACTTC.

The CDR3 coding sequence is TGTGCCAGCAGCTTAGATCGCGGCGGCCTATTCACAGATACGCAGTATTTT. It yields the protein CASSLDRGGLFTDTQYF. The chain couples TRBV11-2 to TRBJ2-3; D is ambiguous. V shed 0 bases and J shed 2 bases, with 15 bases lying between them. The germline CDR1 and CDR2 sequences are SGHAT and FQNNGV. This CDR3 is 17 amino acids long. Full variable domain (remainder filled in from reference TRBV11-2 and TRBJ2-3): EAGVAQSPRYKIIEKRQSVAFWCNPISGHATLYWYQQILGQGPKLLIQFQNNGVVDDSQLPKDRFSAERLKGVDSTLKIQPAKLEDSAVYLCASSLDRGGLFTDTQYFGPGTRLTVL.

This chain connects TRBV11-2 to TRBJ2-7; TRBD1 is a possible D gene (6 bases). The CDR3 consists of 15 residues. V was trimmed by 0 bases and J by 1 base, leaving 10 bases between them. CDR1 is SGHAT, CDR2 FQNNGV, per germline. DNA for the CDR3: TGTGCCAGCAGCTTAGATCAGGGGCCGTCCTACGAGCAGTACTTC. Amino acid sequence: CASSLDQGPSYEQYF.

This chain's CDR3 is CASSLGWGDTEAFF. The CDR3 nucleotides are TGCGCCAGCAGCCTAGGATGGGGGGACACTGAAGCTTTCTTT. This chain connects TRBV4-1 to TRBJ1-1; perhaps TRBD1 as D (5 bases). Per germline, CDR1 MGHRA and CDR2 YSYEKL. The CDR3 contains 14 residues. V lost 4 bases, J lost 3 bases, and 12 bases lay in between.

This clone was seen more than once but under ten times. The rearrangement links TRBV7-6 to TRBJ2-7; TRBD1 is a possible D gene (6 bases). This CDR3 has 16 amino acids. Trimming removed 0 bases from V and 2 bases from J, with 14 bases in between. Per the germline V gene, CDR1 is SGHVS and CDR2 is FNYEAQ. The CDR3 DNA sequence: TGTGCCAGCAGCTTAGCGCTCTATCAGGGGACCTACGAGCAGTACTTC. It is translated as CASSLALYQGTYEQYF.

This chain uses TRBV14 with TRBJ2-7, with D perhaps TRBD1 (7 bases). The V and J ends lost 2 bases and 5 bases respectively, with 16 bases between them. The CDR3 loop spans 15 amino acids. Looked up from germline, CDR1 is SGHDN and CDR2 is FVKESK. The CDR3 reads CASSQPGGFSNEQYF. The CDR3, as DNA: TGTGCCAGCAGCCAACCAGGGGGGTTTTCCAACGAGCAGTACTTC.

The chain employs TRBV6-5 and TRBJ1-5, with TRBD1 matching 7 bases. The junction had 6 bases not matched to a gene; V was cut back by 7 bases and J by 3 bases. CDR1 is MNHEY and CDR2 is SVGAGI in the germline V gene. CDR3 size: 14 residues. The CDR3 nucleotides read TGTGCCAGCAATCGACAGGGTGACAATCAGCCCCAGCATTTT. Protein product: CASNRQGDNQPQHF.

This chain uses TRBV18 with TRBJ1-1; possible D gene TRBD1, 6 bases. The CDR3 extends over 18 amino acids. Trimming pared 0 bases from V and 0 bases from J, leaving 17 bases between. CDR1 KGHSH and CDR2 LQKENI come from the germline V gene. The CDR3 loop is CASSPPRQGGILNTEAFF. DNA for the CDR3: TGTGCCAGCTCACCACCGCGCCAAGGGGGAATCCTGAACACTGAAGCTTTCTTT.

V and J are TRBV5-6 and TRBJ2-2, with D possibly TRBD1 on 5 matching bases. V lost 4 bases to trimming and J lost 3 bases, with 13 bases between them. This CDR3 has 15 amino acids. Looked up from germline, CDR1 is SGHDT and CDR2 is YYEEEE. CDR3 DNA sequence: TGTGCCAGCAGCACTGGACAAGGGGACACCGGGGAGCTGTTTTTT. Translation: CASSTGQGDTGELFF. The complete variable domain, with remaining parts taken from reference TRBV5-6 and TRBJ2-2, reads DAGVTQSPTHLIKTRGQQVTLRCSPKSGHDTVSWYQQALGQGPQFIFQYYEEEERQRGNFPDRFSGHQFPNYSSELNVNALLLGDSALYLCASSTGQGDTGELFFGEGSRLTVL.

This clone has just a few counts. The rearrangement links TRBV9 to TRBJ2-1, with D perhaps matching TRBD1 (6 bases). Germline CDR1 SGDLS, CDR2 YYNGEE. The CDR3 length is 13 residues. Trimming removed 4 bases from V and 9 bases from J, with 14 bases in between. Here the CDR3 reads CASSQMIGGEQFF. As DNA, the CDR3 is TGTGCCAGCAGCCAAATGATAGGGGGTGAGCAGTTCTTC.

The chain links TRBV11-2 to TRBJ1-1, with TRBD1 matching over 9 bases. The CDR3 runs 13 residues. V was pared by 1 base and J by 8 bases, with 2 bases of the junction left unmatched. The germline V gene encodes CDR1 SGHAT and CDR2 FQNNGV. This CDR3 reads CASSLATGGEAFF. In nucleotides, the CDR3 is TGTGCCAGCAGCTTAGCTACAGGGGGCGAAGCTTTCTTT.

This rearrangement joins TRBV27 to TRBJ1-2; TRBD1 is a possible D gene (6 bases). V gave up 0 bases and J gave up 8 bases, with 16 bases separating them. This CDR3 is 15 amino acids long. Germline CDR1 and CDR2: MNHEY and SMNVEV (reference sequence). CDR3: CASSLSDSDFGGYTF. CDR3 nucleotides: TGTGCCAGCAGTTTATCGGACAGTGATTTTGGGGGCTACACCTTC.

CDR3 sequence reads: CASSLWGGDLSYEQYF. CDR3 nucleotide sequence: TGTGCCAGCAGCTTATGGGGCGGGGACCTCTCCTACGAGCAGTACTTC. The V gene is TRBV7-2, the J gene TRBJ2-7; TRBD2 is a possible D gene (6 bases). CDR3 size: 16 residues. Trimming removed 2 bases at V and 0 bases at J, with 14 bases between. Germline CDR1 and CDR2: SGHTA and FQGNSA. The full variable domain, completed using reference TRBV7-2 and TRBJ2-7, is GAGVSQSPSNKVTEKGKDVELRCDPISGHTALYWYRQSLGQGLEFLIYFQGNSAPDKSGLPSDRFSAERTGGSVSTLTIQRTQQEDSAVYLCASSLWGGDLSYEQYFGPGTRLTVT.

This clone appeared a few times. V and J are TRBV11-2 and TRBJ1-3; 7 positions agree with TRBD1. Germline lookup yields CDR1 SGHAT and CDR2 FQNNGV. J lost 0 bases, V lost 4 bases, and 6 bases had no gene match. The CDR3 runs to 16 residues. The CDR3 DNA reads TGTGCCAGCAGCTCCCACACAGGGGACTCTGGAAACACCATATATTTT. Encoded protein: CASSSHTGDSGNTIYF.

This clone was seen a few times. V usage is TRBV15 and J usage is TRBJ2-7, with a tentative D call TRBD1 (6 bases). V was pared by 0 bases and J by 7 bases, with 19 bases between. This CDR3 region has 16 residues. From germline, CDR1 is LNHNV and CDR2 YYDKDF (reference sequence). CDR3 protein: CATSRDYRVGAREQYF. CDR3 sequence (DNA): TGTGCCACCAGCAGAGATTACAGGGTAGGGGCGAGGGAGCAGTACTTC.

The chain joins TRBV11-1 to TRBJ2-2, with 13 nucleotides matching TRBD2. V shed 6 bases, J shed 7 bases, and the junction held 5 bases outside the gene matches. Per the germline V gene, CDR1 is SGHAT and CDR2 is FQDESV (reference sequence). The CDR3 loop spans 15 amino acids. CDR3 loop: CASSWTSGSGGELFF. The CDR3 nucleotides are TGTGCCAGCAGTTGGACTAGCGGGAGTGGCGGGGAGCTGTTTTTT. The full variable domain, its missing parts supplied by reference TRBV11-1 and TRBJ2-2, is EAEVAQSPRYKITEKSQAVAFWCDPISGHATLYWYRQILGQGPELLVQFQDESVVDDSQLPKDRFSAERLKGVDSTLKIQPAELGDSAMYLCASSWTSGSGGELFFGEGSRLTVL.

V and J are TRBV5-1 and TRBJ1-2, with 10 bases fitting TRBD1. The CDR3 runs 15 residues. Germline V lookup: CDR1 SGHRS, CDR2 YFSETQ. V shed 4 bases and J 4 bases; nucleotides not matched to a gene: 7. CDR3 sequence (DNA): TGCGCCAGCAGCCAGGGGCGACAGGGGGCCTATGGCTACACCTTC. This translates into CASSQGRQGAYGYTF.

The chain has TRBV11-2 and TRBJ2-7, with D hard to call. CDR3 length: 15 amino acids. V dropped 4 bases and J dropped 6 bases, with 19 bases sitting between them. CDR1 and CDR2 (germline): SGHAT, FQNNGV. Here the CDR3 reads CASSSPTVQPGEQYF. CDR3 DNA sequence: TGTGCCAGCAGCTCGCCGACGGTCCAACCGGGCGAGCAGTACTTC. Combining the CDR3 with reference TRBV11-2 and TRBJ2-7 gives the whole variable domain EAGVAQSPRYKIIEKRQSVAFWCNPISGHATLYWYQQILGQGPKLLIQFQNNGVVDDSQLPKDRFSAERLKGVDSTLKIQPAKLEDSAVYLCASSSPTVQPGEQYFGPGTRLTVT.

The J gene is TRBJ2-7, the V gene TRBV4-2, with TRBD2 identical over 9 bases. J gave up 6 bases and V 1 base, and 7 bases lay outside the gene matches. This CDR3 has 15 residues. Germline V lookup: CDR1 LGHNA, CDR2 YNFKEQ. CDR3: CASSQAPGLAPEQYF. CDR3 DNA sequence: TGTGCCAGCAGCCAAGCCCCGGGACTAGCACCCGAGCAGTACTTC.

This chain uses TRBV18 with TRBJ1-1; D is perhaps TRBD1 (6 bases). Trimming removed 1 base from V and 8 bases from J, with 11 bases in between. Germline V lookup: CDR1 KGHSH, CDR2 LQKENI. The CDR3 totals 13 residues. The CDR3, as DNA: TGTGCCAGCTCACCACAAACAGGGTGGGAAGCTTTCTTT. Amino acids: CASSPQTGWEAFF.

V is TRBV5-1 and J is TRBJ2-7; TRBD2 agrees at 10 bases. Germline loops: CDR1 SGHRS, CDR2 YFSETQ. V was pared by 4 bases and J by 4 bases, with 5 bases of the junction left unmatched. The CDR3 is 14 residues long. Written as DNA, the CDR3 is TGCGCCAGCAGCGAGCGGGAGGGCCAATACGAGCAGTACTTC. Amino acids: CASSEREGQYEQYF. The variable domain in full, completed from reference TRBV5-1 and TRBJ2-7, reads KAGVTQTPRYLIKTRGQQVTLSCSPISGHRSVSWYQQTPGQGLQFLFEYFSETQRNKGNFPGRFSGRQFSNSRSEMNVSTLELGDSALYLCASSEREGQYEQYFGPGTRLTVT.

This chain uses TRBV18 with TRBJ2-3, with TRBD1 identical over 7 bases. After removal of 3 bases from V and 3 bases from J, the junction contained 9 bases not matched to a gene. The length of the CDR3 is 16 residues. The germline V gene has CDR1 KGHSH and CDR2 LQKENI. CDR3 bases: TGTGCCAGCTCACCGTCCTCCAGGGGGTGGACAGATACGCAGTATTTT. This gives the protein CASSPSSRGWTDTQYF.

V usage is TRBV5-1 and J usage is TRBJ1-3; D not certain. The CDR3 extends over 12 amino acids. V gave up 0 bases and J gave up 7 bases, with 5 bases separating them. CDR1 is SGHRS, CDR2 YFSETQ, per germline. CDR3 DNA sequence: TGCGCCAGCAGCTTGGACGGGAACACCATATATTTT. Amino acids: CASSLDGNTIYF. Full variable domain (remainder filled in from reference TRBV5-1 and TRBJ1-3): KAGVTQTPRYLIKTRGQQVTLSCSPISGHRSVSWYQQTPGQGLQFLFEYFSETQRNKGNFPGRFSGRQFSNSRSEMNVSTLELGDSALYLCASSLDGNTIYFGEGSWLTVV.